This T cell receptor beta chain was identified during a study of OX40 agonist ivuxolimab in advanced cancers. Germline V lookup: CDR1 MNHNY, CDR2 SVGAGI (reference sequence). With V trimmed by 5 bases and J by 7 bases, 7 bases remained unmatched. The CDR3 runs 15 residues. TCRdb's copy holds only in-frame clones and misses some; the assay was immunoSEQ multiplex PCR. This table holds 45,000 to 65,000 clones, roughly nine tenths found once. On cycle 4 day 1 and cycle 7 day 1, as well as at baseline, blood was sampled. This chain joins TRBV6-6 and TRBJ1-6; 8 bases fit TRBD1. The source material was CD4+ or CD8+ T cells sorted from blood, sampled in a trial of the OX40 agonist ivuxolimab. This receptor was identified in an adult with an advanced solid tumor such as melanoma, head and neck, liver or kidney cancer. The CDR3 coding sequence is TGTGCCAGCAGTCGTGGCGACAGGGGCAATTCACCCCTCCACTTT. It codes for CASSRGDRGNSPLHF.